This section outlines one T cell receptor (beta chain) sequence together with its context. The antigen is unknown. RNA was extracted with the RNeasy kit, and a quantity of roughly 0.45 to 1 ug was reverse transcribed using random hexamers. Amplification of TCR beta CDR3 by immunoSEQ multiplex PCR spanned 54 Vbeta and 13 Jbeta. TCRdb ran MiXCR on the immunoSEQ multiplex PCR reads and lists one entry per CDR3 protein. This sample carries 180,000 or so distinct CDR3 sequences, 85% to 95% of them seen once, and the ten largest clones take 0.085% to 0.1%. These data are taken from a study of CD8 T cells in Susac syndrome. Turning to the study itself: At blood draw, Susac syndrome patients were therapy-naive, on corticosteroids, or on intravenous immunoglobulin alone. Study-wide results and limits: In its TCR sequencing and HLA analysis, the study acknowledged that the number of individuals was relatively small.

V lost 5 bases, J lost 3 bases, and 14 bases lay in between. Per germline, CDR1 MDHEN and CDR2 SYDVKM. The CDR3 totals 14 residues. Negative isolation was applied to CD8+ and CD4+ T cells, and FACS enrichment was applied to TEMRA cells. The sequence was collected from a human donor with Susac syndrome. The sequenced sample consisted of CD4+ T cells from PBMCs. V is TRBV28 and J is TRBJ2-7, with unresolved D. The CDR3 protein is CASSPPGPIYEQYF. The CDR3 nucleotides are TGTGCCAGCAGTCCCCCCGGACCTATCTACGAGCAGTACTTC.